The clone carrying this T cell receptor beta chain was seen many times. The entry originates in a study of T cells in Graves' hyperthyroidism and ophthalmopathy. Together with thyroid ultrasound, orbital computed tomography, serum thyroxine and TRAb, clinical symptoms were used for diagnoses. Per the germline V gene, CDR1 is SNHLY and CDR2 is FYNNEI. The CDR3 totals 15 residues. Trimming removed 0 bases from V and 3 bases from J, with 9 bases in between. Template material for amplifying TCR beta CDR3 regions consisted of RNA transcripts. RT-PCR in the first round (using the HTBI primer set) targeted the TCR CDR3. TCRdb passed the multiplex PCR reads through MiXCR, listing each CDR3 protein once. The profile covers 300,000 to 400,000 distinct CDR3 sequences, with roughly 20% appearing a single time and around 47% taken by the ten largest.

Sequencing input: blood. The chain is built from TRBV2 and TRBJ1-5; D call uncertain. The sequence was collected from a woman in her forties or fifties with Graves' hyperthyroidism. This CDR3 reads CASSEALGTNQPQHF. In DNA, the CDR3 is TGTGCCAGCAGTGAAGCGTTGGGCACCAATCAGCCCCAGCATTTT.